Sequencing of this TCR beta chain was carried out in a study of human T cells and chemical hapten exposure. Study information: Small pooled library volume differences mainly caused per-sample TCR yield variation.

How the authors handled the data: A per-sample median of roughly 97,000 TCRs was observed, with a range of roughly 20,000 to 690,600. Using its own MiXCR run on the RACE reads, TCRdb lists one record per CDR3 protein. TCRdb, rather than the study authors, made the V and J calls. The sample carries approximately 44,000 distinct CDR3 sequences, 4% to 4.5% recorded once. CDR3 length: 13 amino acids. After removal of 4 bases from V and 5 bases from J, the junction contained 4 bases not matched to a gene. Looked up from germline, CDR1 is SGHAT and CDR2 is FQNNGV. Sample time point: healthy volunteer bleed at 2 weeks. The authors' total RNA extraction used unfractionated whole blood.

The TCR comes from a human donor in good health. Some clones in this sample may be carry-over from other donors' samples. The material sequenced was whole blood. This chain uses TRBV11-2 with TRBJ1-2; 7 nucleotides align to TRBD1. CDR3: CASSSRGGYGYTF. The CDR3 coding sequence is TGTGCCAGCAGCTCCAGGGGGGGTTATGGCTACACCTTC.